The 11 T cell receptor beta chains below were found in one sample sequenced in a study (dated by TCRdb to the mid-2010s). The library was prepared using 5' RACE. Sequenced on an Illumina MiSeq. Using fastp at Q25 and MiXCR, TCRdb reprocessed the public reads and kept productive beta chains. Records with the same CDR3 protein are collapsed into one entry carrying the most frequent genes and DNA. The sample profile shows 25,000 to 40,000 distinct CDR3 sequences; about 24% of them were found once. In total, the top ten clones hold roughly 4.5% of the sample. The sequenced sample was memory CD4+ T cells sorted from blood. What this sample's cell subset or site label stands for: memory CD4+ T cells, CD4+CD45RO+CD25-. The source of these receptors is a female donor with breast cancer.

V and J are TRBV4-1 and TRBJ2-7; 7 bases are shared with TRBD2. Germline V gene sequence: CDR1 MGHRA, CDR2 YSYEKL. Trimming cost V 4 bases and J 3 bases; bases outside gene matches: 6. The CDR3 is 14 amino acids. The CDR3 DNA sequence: TGCGCCAGCAGCCCAACGGGAGGTGTCTACGAGCAGTACTTC. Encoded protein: CASSPTGGVYEQYF.

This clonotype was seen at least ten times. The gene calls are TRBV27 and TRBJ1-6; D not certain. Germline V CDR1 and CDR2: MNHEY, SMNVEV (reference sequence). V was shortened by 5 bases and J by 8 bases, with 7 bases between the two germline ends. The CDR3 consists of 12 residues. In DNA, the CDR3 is TGTGCCAGCAGTGGTTGGCATTCACCCCTCCACTTT. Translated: CASSGWHSPLHF.

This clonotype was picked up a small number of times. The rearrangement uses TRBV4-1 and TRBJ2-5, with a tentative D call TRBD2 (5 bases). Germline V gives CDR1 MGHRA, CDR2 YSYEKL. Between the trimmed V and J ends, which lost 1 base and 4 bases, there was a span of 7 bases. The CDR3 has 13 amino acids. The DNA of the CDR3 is TGCGCCAGCAGCCAAGCGGGGATAGAGACCCAGTACTTC. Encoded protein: CASSQAGIETQYF.

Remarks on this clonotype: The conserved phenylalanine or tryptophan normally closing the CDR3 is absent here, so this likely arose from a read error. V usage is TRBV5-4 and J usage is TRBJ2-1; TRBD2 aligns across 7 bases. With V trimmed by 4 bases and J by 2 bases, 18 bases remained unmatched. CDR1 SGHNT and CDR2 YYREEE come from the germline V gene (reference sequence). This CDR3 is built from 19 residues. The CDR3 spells CASSTAEGPRSGAYNEQFL. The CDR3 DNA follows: TGTGCCAGCAGCACCGCTGAAGGCCCCCGGAGCGGGGCCTACAATGAGCAGTTCCTC.

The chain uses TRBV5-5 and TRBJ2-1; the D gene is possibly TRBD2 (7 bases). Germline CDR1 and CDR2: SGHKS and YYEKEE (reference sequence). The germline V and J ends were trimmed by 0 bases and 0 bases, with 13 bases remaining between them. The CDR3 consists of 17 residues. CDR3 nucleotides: TGTGCCAGCAGCTTGGCGGGGGGCCTAAGCTCCTACAATGAGCAGTTCTTC. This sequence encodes CASSLAGGLSSYNEQFF.

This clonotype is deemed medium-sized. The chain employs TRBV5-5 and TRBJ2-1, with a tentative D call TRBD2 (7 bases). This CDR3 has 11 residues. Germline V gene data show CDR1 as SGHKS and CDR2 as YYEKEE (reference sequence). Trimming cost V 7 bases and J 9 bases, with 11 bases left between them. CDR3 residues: CASGGAGEQFF. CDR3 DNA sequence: TGTGCCAGCGGGGGGGCAGGTGAGCAGTTCTTC. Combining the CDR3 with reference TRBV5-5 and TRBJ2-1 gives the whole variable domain DAGVTQSPTHLIKTRGQQVTLRCSPISGHKSVSWYQQVLGQGPQFIFQYYEKEERGRGNFPDRFSARQFPNYSSELNVNALLLGDSALYLCASGGAGEQFFGPGTRLTVL.

CDR3 sequence (DNA): TGCAGTGCAAGACTAGCGGGACTTGAGCAGTTCTTC. Its translation: CSARLAGLEQFF. The V gene is TRBV20-1, the J gene TRBJ2-1, with 11 bases identical to TRBD2. The trim removed 6 bases at V and 9 bases at J, leaving 4 bases unmatched. CDR1 is DFQATT, CDR2 SNEGSKA, per germline (reference sequence). This CDR3 has 12 residues.

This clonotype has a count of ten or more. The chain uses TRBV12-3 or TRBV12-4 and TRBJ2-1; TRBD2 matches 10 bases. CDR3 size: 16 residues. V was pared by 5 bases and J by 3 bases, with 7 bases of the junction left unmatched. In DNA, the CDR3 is TGTGCCAGCAGTGCCTATACTAGCGGGGACTACAATGAGCAGTTCTTC. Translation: CASSAYTSGDYNEQFF.

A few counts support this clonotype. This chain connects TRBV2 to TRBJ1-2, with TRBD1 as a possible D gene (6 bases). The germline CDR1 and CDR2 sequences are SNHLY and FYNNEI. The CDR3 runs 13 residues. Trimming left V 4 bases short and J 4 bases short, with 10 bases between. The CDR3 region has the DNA TGTGCCAGCAGTGCAGGGGTCCGCTATGGCTACACCTTC. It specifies CASSAGVRYGYTF.

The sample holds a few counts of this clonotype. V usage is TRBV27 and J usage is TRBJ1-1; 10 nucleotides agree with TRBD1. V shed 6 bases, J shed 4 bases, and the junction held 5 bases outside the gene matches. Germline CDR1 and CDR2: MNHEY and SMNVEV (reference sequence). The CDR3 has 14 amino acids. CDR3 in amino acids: CASSRTGGSTEAFF. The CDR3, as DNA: TGTGCCAGCAGCCGGACAGGGGGGAGCACTGAAGCTTTCTTT.

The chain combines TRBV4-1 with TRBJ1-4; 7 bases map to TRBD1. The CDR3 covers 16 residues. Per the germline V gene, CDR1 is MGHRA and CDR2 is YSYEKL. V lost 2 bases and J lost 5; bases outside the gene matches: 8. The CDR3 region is CASSQPDRVRNEKLFF. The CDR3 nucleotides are TGCGCCAGCAGCCAACCAGACAGGGTCCGAAATGAAAAACTGTTTTTT.